Each of the 14 T cell receptor beta chains below was sequenced from the same sample in a study of identical twins. MiXCR, run by TCRdb on the 5' RACE reads, gives a single entry per CDR3 protein. The data hold roughly 720,000 distinct CDR3 sequences, with approximately 18% observed a single time. The same sample was also studied in work on T cells expressing NK-cell markers.

The sample comprised PBMCs. Every receptor here comes from a woman under 30 in good health.

The chain employs TRBV5-8 and TRBJ1-1; D unresolved. The CDR3 runs 12 residues. Germline V CDR1 and CDR2: SGHTS, YDEGEE. V was cut by 0 bases and J by 8 bases, with 8 bases left in between. The CDR3 nucleotides read TGTGCCAGCAGCTTGGACAGCAACGAAGCTTTCTTT. This encodes CASSLDSNEAFF.

This clonotype was detected a few times. The V call is TRBV30, the J call TRBJ1-1, with D possibly being TRBD1 (5 bases). V lost 3 bases and J 7 bases, leaving 12 bases between the germline ends. Germline V CDR1 and CDR2: GTSNPN, SVGIG (reference sequence). This CDR3 spans 12 amino acids. The CDR3 protein is CAWRWGKGEAFF. The CDR3 coding sequence is TGTGCCTGGAGGTGGGGGAAGGGTGAAGCTTTCTTT.

This sequence joins TRBV15 and TRBJ2-7; D unresolved. The CDR3 runs 15 residues. The germline V and J ends were trimmed by 1 base and 0 bases, with 10 bases remaining between them. Germline CDR1 reads LNHNV; CDR2 reads YYDKDF (reference sequence). The DNA of the CDR3 is TGTGCCACCAGCAGAGCTTTCCAGTTCTCCTACGAGCAGTACTTC. As protein: CATSRAFQFSYEQYF.

This clonotype was seen more than once but under ten times. This chain links TRBV7-9 with TRBJ2-7; possible D gene TRBD2, 5 bases. The CDR3 is 13 amino acids. V lost 5 bases to trimming and J lost 4 bases, with 12 bases between them. The germline gives CDR1 SEHNR, CDR2 FQNEAQ (reference sequence). In nucleotides, the CDR3 is TGTGCCAGCAGCGCGGGCCCGAAATACGAGCAGTACTTC. Translated, it gives CASSAGPKYEQYF.

This clonotype was picked up a small number of times. This chain links TRBV9 with TRBJ2-1; D gene uncertain. The CDR3 spans 15 residues. Germline CDR1 is SGDLS and CDR2 is YYNGEE. Trimming stripped 4 bases from V and 0 bases from J, with 11 bases between. The CDR3 reads CASSPLESSYNEQFF. In DNA form, the CDR3 reads TGTGCCAGCAGCCCGCTTGAGAGCTCCTACAATGAGCAGTTCTTC.

This chain uses TRBV20-1 with TRBJ2-7; D might be TRBD2 (6 bases). Germline CDR1 reads DFQATT; CDR2 reads SNEGSKA (reference sequence). Trimming removed 3 bases at V and 2 bases at J, with 11 bases between. The CDR3 extends over 13 amino acids. The CDR3 nucleotides read TGCAGTGCTAGTAGCGGCAGCCCCTACGAGCAGTACTTC. It yields the protein CSASSGSPYEQYF.

This clonotype occurred a few times. The chain is built from TRBV30 and TRBJ2-2; 10 bases align to TRBD2. J gave up 6 bases and V 1 base, and 5 bases lay outside the gene matches. Germline values: CDR1 GTSNPN, CDR2 SVGIG (reference sequence). CDR3 length: 15 residues. DNA of the CDR3: TGTGCCTGGAGTGGCCGGCTAGCGGGAGCCGGGGAGCTGTTTTTT. Translated, it gives CAWSGRLAGAGELFF.

This clonotype was detected only a few times. The chain uses TRBV3-1 and TRBJ1-2; D call uncertain. The CDR3 length is 15 residues. Trimming pared 6 bases from V and 3 bases from J, leaving 17 bases between. CDR1 and CDR2 from the germline V gene are LGHDT and YNNKEL (reference sequence). CDR3 nucleotides: TGTGCCAGCAGTCCTGGTGTTTATCTGGACTATGGCTACACCTTC. This encodes CASSPGVYLDYGYTF.

V is TRBV20-1 and J is TRBJ2-4; D is undetermined. Germline CDR1 DFQATT, CDR2 SNEGSKA (reference sequence). This CDR3 contains 13 residues. V lost 2 bases to trimming and J lost 7 bases, with 12 bases between them. CDR3 bases: TGCAGTGCTAGAAAAGGAACGGAGAACATTCAGTACTTC. Its translation: CSARKGTENIQYF.

This clonotype was counted between two and nine times. This chain connects TRBV3-2 to TRBJ2-7; TRBD2 is the table's D call and was not checked against the DNA. TRBV3-2 is labeled a pseudogene. The CDR3 covers 21 residues. Here the CDR3 reads CASSRSIRNGLAAASSYEQYF. The CDR3, as DNA: TGTGCCAGCAGTCGTTCCATCCGAAACGGACTAGCGGCCGCGAGCTCCTACGAGCAGTACTTC.

This clonotype was seen a handful of times. V gene TRBV4-2 combines with J gene TRBJ2-1; 9 positions match TRBD2. The germline CDR1 and CDR2 sequences are LGHNA and YNFKEQ. After removal of 1 base from V and 5 bases from J, the junction contained 3 bases not matched to a gene. The CDR3 is 15 residues long. CDR3 sequence: CASSQGRGGNNEQFF. The CDR3 bases are TGTGCCAGCAGCCAAGGGCGGGGGGGGAACAATGAGCAGTTCTTC.

This clonotype showed up many times. This chain joins TRBV27 and TRBJ2-1; D uncertain. Between the trimmed V and J ends, which lost 6 bases and 1 base, there was a span of 7 bases. Looked up from germline, CDR1 is MNHEY and CDR2 is SMNVEV (reference sequence). The CDR3 length is 13 residues. CDR3 in DNA: TGTGCCAGCAGATCTGGTTCCTACAATGAGCAGTTCTTC. Protein: CASRSGSYNEQFF.

This chain links TRBV1 with TRBJ2-3. TRBV1 is flagged as a pseudogene. This CDR3 comprises 17 residues. This CDR3 is CTSSQDLGGASTDTQYF. In nucleotides, the CDR3 is TGCACCAGCAGCCAAGATCTAGGGGGGGCGAGCACAGATACGCAGTATTTT.

V and J are TRBV7-9 and TRBJ2-5, with 7 bases matching TRBD1. The J segment lost 2 bases and the V segment lost 5 bases, leaving 8 bases of the junction unmatched. In germline, CDR1 is SEHNR, CDR2 FQNEAQ (reference sequence). This CDR3 has 15 amino acids. This CDR3 is CASSKGGTVQETQYF. CDR3 bases: TGTGCCAGCAGCAAAGGTGGGACAGTACAAGAGACCCAGTACTTC. Looking up the rest from reference TRBV7-9 and TRBJ2-5 gives the full variable domain: DTGVSQNPRHKITKRGQNVTFRCDPISEHNRLYWYRQTLGQGPEFLTYFQNEAQLEKSRLLSDRFSAERPKGSFSTLEIQRTEQGDSAMYLCASSKGGTVQETQYFGPGTRLLVL.